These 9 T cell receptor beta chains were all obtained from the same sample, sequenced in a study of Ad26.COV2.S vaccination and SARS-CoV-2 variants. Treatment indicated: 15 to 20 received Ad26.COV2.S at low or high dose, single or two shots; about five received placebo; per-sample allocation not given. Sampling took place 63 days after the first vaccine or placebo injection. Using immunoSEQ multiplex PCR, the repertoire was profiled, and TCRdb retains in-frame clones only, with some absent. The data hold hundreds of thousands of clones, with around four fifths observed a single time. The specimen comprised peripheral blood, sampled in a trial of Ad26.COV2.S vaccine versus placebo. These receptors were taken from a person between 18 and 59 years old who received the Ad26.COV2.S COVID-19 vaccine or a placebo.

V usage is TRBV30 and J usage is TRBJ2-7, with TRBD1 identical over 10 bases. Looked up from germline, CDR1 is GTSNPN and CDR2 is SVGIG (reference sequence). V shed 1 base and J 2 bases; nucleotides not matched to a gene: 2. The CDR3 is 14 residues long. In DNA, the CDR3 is TGTGCCTGGAGTGGTGGGACAGGGGCCTACGAGCAGTACTTC. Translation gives CAWSGGTGAYEQYF.

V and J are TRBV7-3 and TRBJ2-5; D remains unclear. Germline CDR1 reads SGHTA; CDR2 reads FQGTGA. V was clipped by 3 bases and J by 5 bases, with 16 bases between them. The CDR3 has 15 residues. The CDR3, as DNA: TGTGCCAGCAGCTTTGGACCTTCGCCAGTGGAGACCCAGTACTTC. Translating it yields CASSFGPSPVETQYF. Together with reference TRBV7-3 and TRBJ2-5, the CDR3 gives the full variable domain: GAGVSQTPSNKVTEKGKYVELRCDPISGHTALYWYRQSLGQGPEFLIYFQGTGAADDSGLPNDRFFAVRPEGSVSTLKIQRTERGDSAVYLCASSFGPSPVETQYFGPGTRLLVL.

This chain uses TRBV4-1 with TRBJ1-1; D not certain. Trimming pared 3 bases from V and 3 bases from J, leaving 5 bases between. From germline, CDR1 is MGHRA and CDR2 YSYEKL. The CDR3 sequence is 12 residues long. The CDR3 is CASSHSDTEAFF. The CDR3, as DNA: TGCGCCAGCAGCCATTCGGACACTGAAGCTTTCTTT.

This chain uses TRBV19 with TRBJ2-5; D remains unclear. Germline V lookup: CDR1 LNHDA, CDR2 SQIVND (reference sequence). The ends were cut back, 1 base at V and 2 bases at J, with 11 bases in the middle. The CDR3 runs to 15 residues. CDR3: CASSIGASRQETQYF. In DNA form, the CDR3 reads TGTGCCAGTAGTATAGGGGCCTCACGACAAGAGACCCAGTACTTC.

CDR3 sequence: CSVVLWSGELFF. In DNA, the CDR3 is TGCAGCGTTGTCTTGTGGAGCGGGGAGCTGTTTTTT. The chain employs TRBV29-1 and TRBJ2-2; no definite D call. Looked up from germline, CDR1 is SQVTM and CDR2 is ANQGSEA. This CDR3 spans 12 amino acids. V was pared by 4 bases and J by 7 bases, with 10 bases between.

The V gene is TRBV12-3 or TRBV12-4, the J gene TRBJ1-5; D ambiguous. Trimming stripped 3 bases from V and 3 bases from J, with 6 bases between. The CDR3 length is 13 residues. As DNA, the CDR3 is TGTGCCAGCAGTTTTGAGTCCAATCAGCCCCAGCATTTT. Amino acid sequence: CASSFESNQPQHF.

The CDR3 loop reads CASSLENLGRGSGNTIYF. Here the CDR3 DNA reads TGTGCCAGCAGCCTAGAGAACTTGGGACGGGGCTCTGGAAACACCATATATTTT. The chain links TRBV4-2 to TRBJ1-3, with a weak D call TRBD1 (5 bases). Germline V gives CDR1 LGHNA, CDR2 YNFKEQ. Between the trimmed V and J ends, which lost 4 bases and 0 bases, there was a span of 19 bases. There are 18 residues in the CDR3.

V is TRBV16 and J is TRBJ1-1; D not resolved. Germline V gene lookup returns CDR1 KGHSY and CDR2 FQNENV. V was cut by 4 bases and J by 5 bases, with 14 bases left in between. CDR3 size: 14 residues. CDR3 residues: CASSPIPLFTEAFF. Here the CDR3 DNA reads TGTGCCAGCAGCCCGATCCCTCTTTTTACTGAAGCTTTCTTT.

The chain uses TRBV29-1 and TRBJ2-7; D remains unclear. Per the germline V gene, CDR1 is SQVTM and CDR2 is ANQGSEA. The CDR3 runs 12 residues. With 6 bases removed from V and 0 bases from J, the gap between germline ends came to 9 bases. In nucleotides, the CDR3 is TGCAGCGTACAGAAGAGCTCCTACGAGCAGTACTTC. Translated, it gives CSVQKSSYEQYF.